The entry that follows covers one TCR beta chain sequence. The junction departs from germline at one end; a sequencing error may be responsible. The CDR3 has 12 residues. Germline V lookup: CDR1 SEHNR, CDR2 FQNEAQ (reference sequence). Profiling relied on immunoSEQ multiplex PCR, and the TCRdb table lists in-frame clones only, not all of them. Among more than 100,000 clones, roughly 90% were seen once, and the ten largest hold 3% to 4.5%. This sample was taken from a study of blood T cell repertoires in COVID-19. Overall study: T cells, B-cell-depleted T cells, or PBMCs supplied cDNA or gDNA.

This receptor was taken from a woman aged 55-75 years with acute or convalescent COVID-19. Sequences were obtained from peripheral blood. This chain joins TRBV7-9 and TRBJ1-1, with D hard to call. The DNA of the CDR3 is TGTGCCAGCAGCTTAGAGGCCACTAAAGCTTTCTTT. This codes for CASSLEATKAFF.